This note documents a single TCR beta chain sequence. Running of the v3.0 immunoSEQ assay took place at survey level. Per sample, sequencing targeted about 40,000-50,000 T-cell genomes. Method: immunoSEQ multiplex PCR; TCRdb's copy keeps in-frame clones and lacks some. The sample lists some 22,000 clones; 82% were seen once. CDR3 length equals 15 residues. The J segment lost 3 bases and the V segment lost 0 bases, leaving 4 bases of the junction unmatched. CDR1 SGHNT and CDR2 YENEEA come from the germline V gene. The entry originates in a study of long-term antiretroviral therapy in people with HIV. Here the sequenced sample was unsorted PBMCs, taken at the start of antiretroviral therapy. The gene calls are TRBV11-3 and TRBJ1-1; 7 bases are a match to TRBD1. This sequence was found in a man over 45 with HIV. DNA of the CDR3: TGTGCCAGCAGCTTAGATGTCCAGGGGGACACTGAAGCTTTCTTT. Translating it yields CASSLDVQGDTEAFF.